These 9 T cell receptor beta chains came from one sample sequenced in a study of T cells in Graves' hyperthyroidism and ophthalmopathy. TCR beta CDR3 regions were amplified from RNA. The TCR CDR3 first-round RT-PCR relied on the HTBI primer set. MiXCR was run by TCRdb on the multiplex PCR reads, yielding one entry per CDR3 protein. The table includes roughly 35,000 distinct CDR3 sequences, approximately 50% detected once. The sequenced sample consisted of blood. Every receptor here comes from a woman in her thirties or forties with Graves' ophthalmopathy.

The V and J genes are TRBV15 and TRBJ2-1; the D is unclear. The CDR3 totals 12 residues. V was trimmed by 1 base and J by 7 bases, leaving 5 bases between them. The germline CDR1 and CDR2 sequences are LNHNV and YYDKDF (reference sequence). CDR3 in amino acids: CATSRARNEQFF. CDR3 bases: TGTGCCACCAGCAGAGCAAGAAATGAGCAGTTCTTC.

This clonotype appeared a single time. The chain combines TRBV24-1 with TRBJ2-2; 7 nucleotides agree with TRBD1. Looked up from germline, CDR1 is KGHDR and CDR2 is SFDVKD. V shed 3 bases and J 7 bases; nucleotides not matched to a gene: 13. The CDR3 sequence is 17 residues long. The CDR3 DNA reads TGTGCCACCAGTGATCTCTATGCCGGGACAGATAACGGGGAGCTGTTTTTT. It specifies CATSDLYAGTDNGELFF.

In its sample, this clonotype ranks as medium-sized (0.01 to 0.1%). The chain joins TRBV29-1 to TRBJ1-2, with D possibly TRBD1 on 6 matching bases. The CDR3 runs 14 residues. Per germline, CDR1 SQVTM and CDR2 ANQGSEA. The V and J ends lost 4 bases and 5 bases respectively, with 17 bases between them. Here the CDR3 reads CSVAPGVSSYGYTF. The CDR3 nucleotides read TGCAGCGTTGCCCCAGGGGTATCTTCTTATGGCTACACCTTC.

The table lists this clonotype with many counts. The rearrangement joins TRBV7-2 to TRBJ2-1; possible D gene TRBD1, 6 bases. Trimming removed 8 bases from V and 7 bases from J, with 12 bases in between. Looked up from germline, CDR1 is SGHTA and CDR2 is FQGNSA. The CDR3 has 12 residues. CDR3 in DNA: TGTGCCAGCTCAACCAGGGGAAATGAGCAGTTCTTC. Translating gives CASSTRGNEQFF.

This chain joins TRBV10-2 and TRBJ2-1, with TRBD2 identical over 12 bases. The germline CDR1 and CDR2 sequences are WSHSY and SAAADI. V trimming: 4 bases; J trimming: 7 bases; junction bases outside the gene matches: 14. This CDR3 is 18 amino acids long. CDR3 coding DNA: TGCGCCAGCAGTGCTAGACCCTCTAGCGGGGGGGCGCAGAATGAGCAGTTCTTC. Protein: CASSARPSSGGAQNEQFF.

This clonotype was seen at least ten times. V usage is TRBV10-1 and J usage is TRBJ2-3; D is unclear. The CDR3 loop spans 13 amino acids. Germline lookup yields CDR1 WNHNN and CDR2 SYGVQD (reference sequence). Trimming removed 6 bases from V and 6 bases from J, with 13 bases in between. The CDR3 loop is CASRRSGMDTQYF. Written as DNA, the CDR3 is TGCGCCAGCAGAAGGTCCGGTATGGATACGCAGTATTTT.

The table lists this clonotype with many counts. The J gene is TRBJ2-7, the V gene TRBV6-6, with D possibly matching TRBD1 (6 bases). The CDR3 extends over 14 amino acids. In germline, CDR1 is MNHNY, CDR2 SVGAGI (reference sequence). Trimming took 4 bases from V and 7 from J, leaving 17 bases between them. In DNA form, the CDR3 reads TGTGCCAGCAGTTCGGGACAACCCCTCTCGGAGCAGTACTTC. Its protein product is CASSSGQPLSEQYF.

This clonotype was recorded many times. The CDR3 DNA follows: TGCGCCAGCAGCTTTCAGGGGGGTGAAGCTTTCTTT. Encoded protein: CASSFQGGEAFF. The chain links TRBV5-1 to TRBJ1-1, with TRBD1 identical over 7 bases. The germline gives CDR1 SGHRS, CDR2 YFSETQ. The CDR3 consists of 12 residues. V gave up 2 bases and J gave up 7 bases; unmatched junction bases: 2.

Concerning this clonotype: Since no conserved phenylalanine or tryptophan closes the CDR3, a read error is the likely cause. The chain carries TRBV19 and TRBJ2-2, with D uncertain. From germline, CDR1 is LNHDA and CDR2 SQIVND (reference sequence). V shed 0 bases and J shed 3 bases, with 11 bases lying between them. The CDR3 consists of 16 residues. The CDR3 DNA reads TGTGCCAGTAGTATAGATCTAGGGCGAGACACCGGGGAGCTGTTTCTT. Its translation is CASSIDLGRDTGELFL.